A selection of T cell receptor beta chains follows, all from one sample in a study of blood T cell repertoires in COVID-19. The repertoire was sequenced with immunoSEQ multiplex PCR; TCRdb's copy has only in-frame clones and lacks some. The table includes about 260,000 clones, 87% detected once. The sample taken for sequencing was peripheral blood. The origin of the receptors is a woman in her 50s with acute or convalescent COVID-19. The CDR3 runs from the conserved cysteine through the conserved F or W. Each record gives: clone size, D gene, J gene, V gene, CDR3 DNA, CDR3 protein. The D gene is left open where the match is weak. Not every row has a clone size; where given, it reads once, few, many or a size class.

-,TRBD1,TRBJ2-7,TRBV5-3,TGTGCCAGAAGCTTCCCAAACGTACCCGGGACAGGTGGTCCGATGGTGGGCTACGAGCAGTACTTC,CARSFPNVPGTGGPMVGYEQYF
-,TRBD1,TRBJ1-2,TRBV30,TGTGCCTGGGGTCCAGGGGGCGCCTATGGCTACACCTTC,CAWGPGGAYGYTF
-,-,TRBJ1-1,TRBV28,TGTGCCAGCAGTCCCCTTGACAGGCCGAACACTGAAGCTTTCTTT,CASSPLDRPNTEAFF
-,-,TRBJ2-5,TRBV19,TGTGCCAGTAGTATCGGTCCGAGAGTGAGGACCCAGTACTTC,CASSIGPRVRTQYF
-,-,TRBJ2-7,TRBV7-2,TGTGCCAGCAGCTTAGGGTCCACTTCCTACGAGCAGTACTTC,CASSLGSTSYEQYF
-,TRBD2,TRBJ2-2,TRBV5-1,TGCGCCAGCAGCTCCGGGACTAGTGTTACCGGGGAGCTGTTTTTT,CASSSGTSVTGELFF
-,-,TRBJ1-4,TRBV2,TGTGCCAGCAAACTCACCAGCGCGGGTGAAAAACTGTTTTTT,CASKLTSAGEKLFF
-,TRBD2,TRBJ2-5,TRBV7-2,TGTGCCAGCACCTCTGGGGTCCTAGCGGGAGGTGAGACCCAGTACTTC,CASTSGVLAGGETQYF
-,-,TRBJ2-1,TRBV10-3,TGTGCCATCAGTGAGTCAGGGGACAATGAGCAGTTCTTC,CAISESGDNEQFF
-,TRBD1,TRBJ1-2,TRBV25-1,TGTGCCAGCACCGGACAGGGGAACTATGGCTACACCTTC,CASTGQGNYGYTF
-,-,TRBJ1-6,TRBV9,TGTGCCAGCAGCGTACGGTCAGGCTCCTATAATTCACCCCTCCACTTT,CASSVRSGSYNSPLHF
-,-,TRBJ1-2,TRBV28,TGTGCCAGCAGTTGGCGAAACAGGCGTCACTATGGCTACACCTTC,CASSWRNRRHYGYTF
-,TRBD1,TRBJ1-2,TRBV19,TGTGCCAGTAGTCCCCGAGGGACAGGGGTAAGGAACTATGGCTACACCTTC,CASSPRGTGVRNYGYTF
-,TRBD2,TRBJ2-5,TRBV9,TGTGCCAGCAGCGTAGGTAGCGGGAGGCCTCAAGAGACCCAGTACTTC,CASSVGSGRPQETQYF
-,-,TRBJ1-2,TRBV20-1,TGCCGGGGGGGGGATGGCTACACCTTC,CRGGDGYTF
-,-,TRBJ2-7,TRBV19,TGTGCCAGTAGATCGACAGGTCTTGTGAGCTCCTACGAGCAGTACTTC,CASRSTGLVSSYEQYF
once,-,TRBJ1-2,TRBV28,TGTGCCAGCAGTTTACAAGGAGGGCCATACTATGGCTACACCTTC,CASSLQGGPYYGYTF
-,-,TRBJ2-3,TRBV18,TGTGCCAGCTCACCACCCGATGGACTGGGGAGCACAGATACGCAGTATTTT,CASSPPDGLGSTDTQYF
-,TRBD2,TRBJ2-7,TRBV4-1,TGCGCCAGCAGCCAAGGTCCCCTAGCGGGAGACAACGAGCAGTACTTC,CASSQGPLAGDNEQYF
-,TRBD1,TRBJ1-1,TRBV28,TGTGCCAGCAGCTCGGGACAGATGAACACTGAAGCTTTCTTT,CASSSGQMNTEAFF
-,-,TRBJ1-5,TRBV4-2,TGTGCCAGCAGCCATTCGTCCCTCATAACAGGTCCTCCGCCCCAGCATTTT,CASSHSSLITGPPPQHF
-,TRBD2,TRBJ2-1,TRBV3-1/TRBV3-2,TGTGCCAGCAGCCAAGAGGGCGGGAGGGCCATATACAATGAGCAGTTCTTC,CASSQEGGRAIYNEQFF
-,-,TRBJ1-5,TRBV21-1,TGTGCCAGCAGCAGATGGGACGGGAGGCAGCCCCAGCATTTT,CASSRWDGRQPQHF
-,-,TRBJ1-5,TRBV7-2,TGTGCCAGCAGCTTTTCGGGGGGTCTCAATCAGCCCCAGCATTTT,CASSFSGGLNQPQHF
-,-,TRBJ1-2,TRBV7-9,TGTGCCAGCAGCTTAAGGGGTAATGGCTACACCTTC,CASSLRGNGYTF
-,TRBD2,TRBJ2-7,TRBV6-2/TRBV6-3,TGTGCCAGCAGCAGTGTCCCGGGACTAGCGGGAGGCATCTACGAGCAGTACTTC,CASSSVPGLAGGIYEQYF